This is a list of T cell receptor beta chains from one sample in a study of T-cell reconstitution after alpha-beta-depleted transplantation in children. TCRdb re-analysed the PCR reads in MiXCR, keeping a single row per CDR3 protein. This repertoire shows about 15,000 distinct CDR3 sequences, approximately 5.3% found once; its top ten account for about 6.9%. The sample was PBMCs, taken before TCRalphabeta/CD19-depleted stem cell transplant. These receptor sequences come from a boy aged 5-17 years with acute lymphoblastic leukemia, due to receive a stem cell transplant. Each CDR3 is given with its conserved first and last residue. A D gene is named only where the DNA matches it firmly. Clone size, where shown, is once, few, many, or a class for clones that have expanded.

D gene	V gene	clone size	J gene	CDR3 DNA	CDR3 protein
-	TRBV15	many	TRBJ2-5	TGTGCCACCAGCAGTCGGCAGCTTCTTGAGACCCAGTACTTC	CATSSRQLLETQYF
-	TRBV11-2	many	TRBJ2-5	TGTGCCAGCAGCTTAGTTCCAGGGCGCGAGACCCAGTACTTC	CASSLVPGRETQYF
-	TRBV29-1	many	TRBJ1-2	TGCAGCGTTGGGGAACGCAGGAACTATGGCTACACCTTC	CSVGERRNYGYTF
TRBD2	TRBV15	many	TRBJ2-3	TGTGCCACCAGCGGACGGCGGGGGGACCACACAGATACGCAGTATTTT	CATSGRRGDHTDTQYF
TRBD1	TRBV5-1	many	TRBJ1-1	TGCGCCAGCAGCTGGGGGACAGGGAGAGGCACTGAAGCTTTCTTT	CASSWGTGRGTEAFF
-	TRBV4-2	many	TRBJ1-2	TGTGCCAGCAGCCAAGATGGGGACTATGGCTACACCTTC	CASSQDGDYGYTF
-	TRBV5-4	many	TRBJ2-2	TGTGCCAGCAGCGTGACTATGGGGGTCACCGGGGAGCTGTTTTTT	CASSVTMGVTGELFF
-	TRBV20-1	many	TRBJ2-7	TGCAGTGCTAGAGATGGGGGGGCGAGAGAGCAGTACTTC	CSARDGGAREQYF
-	TRBV20-1	many	TRBJ2-3	TGCAGTGCTAGACAAGGGGGAGTAGGAGATACGCAGTATTTT	CSARQGGVGDTQYF
-	TRBV30	many	TRBJ2-6	TGTGCCGAAACTGGGTTCGGGGCCAACGTCCTGACTTTC	CAETGFGANVLTF
-	TRBV3-1	many	TRBJ2-1	TGTGCCAGCAGCCTTTTGGGGGGCCCACTCTACAATGAGCAGTTCTTC	CASSLLGGPLYNEQFF
-	TRBV4-1	many	TRBJ1-2	TGCGCCAGCAGCCAAGACAGGGAATATGGCTACACCTTC	CASSQDREYGYTF
-	TRBV9	medium-sized	TRBJ2-1	TGTGCCAGCAGCACAACCCAGGGCGACAATGAGCAGTTCTTC	CASSTTQGDNEQFF
-	TRBV7-8	many	TRBJ2-7	TGTGCCAGCAGCTTATCTTGGAAGGCTTACGAGCAGTACTTC	CASSLSWKAYEQYF
TRBD2	TRBV6-5	many	TRBJ2-7	TGTGCCAGCAGTTACTCGGGACTAGCGGGAGGGTTGTTGCCCGAGCAGTACTTC	CASSYSGLAGGLLPEQYF
TRBD2	TRBV7-9	many	TRBJ2-3	TGTGCCAGCAGCTTAGGGACTAGCGGCACAGATACGCAGTATTTT	CASSLGTSGTDTQYF
-	TRBV9	many	TRBJ2-3	TGTGCCAGCAGCGCCTACCTCGACCAACGAGGCACAGATACGCAGTATTTT	CASSAYLDQRGTDTQYF
-	TRBV12-3/TRBV12-4	-	TRBJ1-5	TGTGCCCGCAGTTGTTTTCAGGGGATCAATCAGCCCCAGCATTTT	CARSCFQGINQPQHF
-	TRBV9	many	TRBJ1-6	TGTGCCAGCAGCGTAGGTGGGGGAGATAATTCACCCCTCCACTTT	CASSVGGGDNSPLHF
TRBD2	TRBV11-2	medium-sized	TRBJ2-3	TGTGCCAGCAGCGGATGGGCGGGGGAGGCAGATACGCAGTATTTT	CASSGWAGEADTQYF